The 4 T cell receptor beta chains listed next were all sequenced from one sample in a study of neurological immune-mediated disorders. Each CDR3 protein is one row after TCRdb ran MiXCR on the 5' RACE reads. Counted here are roughly 90,000 distinct CDR3 sequences, around 3.5% occurring once; the ten biggest clones make up under 3.5%. The sample comprised PBMCs. The receptors derive from a woman aged 45-60 years with multiple sclerosis.

This clonotype has a count of ten or more. CDR3 residues: CASSIGTSGAYEQYF. The CDR3 DNA follows: TGTGCCAGCAGCATCGGGACTAGCGGGGCCTACGAGCAGTACTTC. V gene TRBV9 combines with J gene TRBJ2-7, with TRBD2 matching 13 bases. The CDR3 extends over 15 amino acids. Looked up from germline, CDR1 is SGDLS and CDR2 is YYNGEE. V lost 4 bases, J lost 2 bases, and 3 bases stayed unmatched.

There are many counts of this clonotype. The chain is built from TRBV7-9 and TRBJ1-5; D unclear. The germline CDR1 and CDR2 sequences are SEHNR and FQNEAQ (reference sequence). V lost 1 base, J lost 3 bases, and 4 bases lay in between. CDR3 length: 13 residues. In DNA form, the CDR3 reads TGTGCCAGCAGCTTAGATCTCAATCAGCCCCAGCATTTT. Protein: CASSLDLNQPQHF.

This clonotype was seen repeatedly, ten times or more. This sequence joins TRBV6-2 or TRBV6-3 and TRBJ2-7, with D unclear. From germline, CDR1 is MNHEY and CDR2 SVGEGT. The CDR3 is 14 amino acids. Trimming removed 10 bases from V and 4 bases from J, with 20 bases in between. This CDR3 is CATDPRRGNYEQYF. As DNA, the CDR3 is TGTGCCACCGACCCACGGCGCGGAAATTACGAGCAGTACTTC.

This clonotype was counted many times. This CDR3 is CASSGGGGDLKYF. The CDR3 DNA follows: TGCGCCAGCAGCGGTGGCGGGGGGGACTTGAAGTACTTC. The chain couples TRBV5-1 to TRBJ2-7; 9 bases map to TRBD2. The CDR3 consists of 13 residues. Trimming took 4 bases from V and 11 from J; bases not matched to a gene: 10. Germline-derived CDR1 and CDR2 are SGHRS and YFSETQ.